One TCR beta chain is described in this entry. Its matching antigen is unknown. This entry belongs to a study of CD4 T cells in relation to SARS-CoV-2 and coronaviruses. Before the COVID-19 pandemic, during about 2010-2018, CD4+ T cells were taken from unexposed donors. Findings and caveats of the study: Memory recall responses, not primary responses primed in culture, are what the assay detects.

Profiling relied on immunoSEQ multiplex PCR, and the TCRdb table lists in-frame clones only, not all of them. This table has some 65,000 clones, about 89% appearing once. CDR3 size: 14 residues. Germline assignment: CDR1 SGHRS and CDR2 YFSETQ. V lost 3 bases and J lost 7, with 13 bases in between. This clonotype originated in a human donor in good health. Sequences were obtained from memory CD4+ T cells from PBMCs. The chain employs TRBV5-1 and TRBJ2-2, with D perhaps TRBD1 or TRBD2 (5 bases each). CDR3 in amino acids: CASSYGTEGGELFF. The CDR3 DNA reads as TGCGCCAGCAGCTATGGGACCGAGGGCGGGGAGCTGTTTTTT.